This paragraph reports one TCR beta chain. Its specificity is unknown. The sample originates from a study of graft-versus-host responses after intestinal transplantation. Study findings and constraints: Elevated graft-versus-host to host-versus-graft clonal ratios in allografts were recorded for patients with graft-donor T cell macrochimerism.

Assay: immunoSEQ multiplex PCR; the TCRdb copy retains only in-frame clones and omits some. The sample contains roughly 38,000 clones, around 94% of which appear only once. This CDR3 region has 17 residues. This chain uses TRBV21-1 with TRBJ2-1; whether TRBD2, the table's D call, matches the DNA was not checked. TRBV21-1 is shown as a pseudogene. Material: PBMCs, obtained 16 days after intestinal transplant. The clonotype comes from a human patient who received an intestinal transplant, so some T cells may come from the graft donor. The DNA of the CDR3 is TGTGCCAGCAGCTATAAAACCGGGACTAGCGGGGACAATGAGCAGTTCTTC. The encoded protein is CASSYKTGTSGDNEQFF.